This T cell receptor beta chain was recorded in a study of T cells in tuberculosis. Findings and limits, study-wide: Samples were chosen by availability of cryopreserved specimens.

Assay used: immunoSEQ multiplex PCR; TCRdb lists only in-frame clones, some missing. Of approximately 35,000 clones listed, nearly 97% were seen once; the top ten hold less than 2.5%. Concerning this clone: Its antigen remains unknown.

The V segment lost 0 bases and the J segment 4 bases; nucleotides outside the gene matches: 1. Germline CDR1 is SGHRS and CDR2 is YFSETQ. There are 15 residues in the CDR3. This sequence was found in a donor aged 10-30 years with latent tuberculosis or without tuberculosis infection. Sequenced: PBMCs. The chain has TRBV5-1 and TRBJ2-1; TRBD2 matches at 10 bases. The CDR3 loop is CASSLVAGGYNEQFF. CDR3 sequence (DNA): TGCGCCAGCAGCTTGGTAGCGGGGGGATACAATGAGCAGTTCTTC.